This T cell receptor beta chain derives from a study of blood T cell repertoires in COVID-19. Study-wide context: The study drew acute and convalescent COVID-19 samples from the United States, Italy and Spain.

Per germline, CDR1 SEHNR and CDR2 FQNEAQ (reference sequence). V lost 3 bases, J lost 2 bases, and 12 bases lay in between. The length of the CDR3 is 15 residues. Original processing methods: Quantification of nucleated cells was approximated via reference gene primer amplification. The data were produced by immunoSEQ multiplex PCR, yet TCRdb's version contains in-frame clones alone and is incomplete. That table furnishes V, J and clone size, whereas the DNA furnished D and trimming. The sample includes hundreds of thousands of clones, 80% to 90% seen only once; the top ten take around 1.1%. Donors in Cohort 3 counted as recovered after two negative PCRs, clearance, or symptom resolution.

This clonotype was sampled from a man in his thirties or forties who had recovered from COVID-19. The chain couples TRBV7-9 to TRBJ2-3; possible D gene TRBD1, 6 bases. Sample: PBMCs or T cells enriched from blood (not recorded which). The CDR3 DNA follows: TGTGCCAGCAGCTTTCTGGGACACCTCACAGATACGCAGTATTTT. Its translation: CASSFLGHLTDTQYF.